Presented here are 6 T cell receptor gamma chains from one specimen sequenced in a study of γδ T cells in repeated Plasmodium falciparum infection. TCRdb re-processed the multiplex PCR reads via CATT. The sample holds 28,000 or so gamma-chain clones, over 1.1% seen once. Vgamma9/Vdelta2+ and Vdelta2-negative gammadelta T cells were flow-sorted from PBMC for bulk sequencing. Sequenced: gamma-delta T cells from blood. The source is a pool of human donors (malaria-infected and uninfected, not separated).

This clone showed up just a few times. TCRdb's entry gives the protein of a much larger clone, which mismatches this DNA's translation at residue 10, likely from a read error; the protein reported here is translated from the DNA. V usage is TRGV3 and J usage is TRGJ1 or TRGJ2. Germline matching of the DNA provided the J gene here, since TCRdb leaves it blank. The germline CDR1 and CDR2 sequences are VTNTFY and YDVSTARD (reference sequence). This CDR3 spans 19 amino acids. The ends lost 0 bases at V and 3 bases at J; junction bases unmatched: 20. The CDR3: CATWDRFIDGEDRYYKKLF. CDR3 in DNA: TGTGCCACCTGGGACAGGTTCATCGACGGGGAGGACCGTTATTATAAGAAACTCTTT.

This clone turned up a few times. This is likely an artifact of a read error, given a far larger clone one base away. The sample carries other DNA sequences with the same CDR3. The genes are TRGV9 and TRGJP. TCRdb records no J gene; here it was assigned by comparing the DNA to germline. Germline CDR1 and CDR2: GITISATS and ISYDGTV (reference sequence). The length of the CDR3 is 18 residues. For the CDR3, the DNA is TGTGCCTTGTGGGAGGTGTATAGCCCAAGGTTGGGAAAAAAAATCAAGGTATTT. Its protein product is CALWEVYSPRLGKKIKVF.

To note about this clone: TCRdb's entry gives the protein of a much larger clone, which mismatches this DNA's translation at residue 11, likely from a read error; the protein reported here is translated from the DNA. The chain is built from TRGV9 and TRGJP. The J gene, missing from TCRdb, was assigned here through DNA to germline matching. Per germline, CDR1 GITISATS and CDR2 ISYDGTV (reference sequence). This CDR3 comprises 14 residues. Written as DNA, the CDR3 is TGTGCCTTGTGGCCCAGGGTGGGCAAAAAAGTCAAGGTATTT. It translates to CALWPRVGKKVKVF.

There are many counts of this clone. The protein in TCRdb stems from a much larger clone and differs at residue 5 from this DNA's translation, likely a read error; here the protein is translated from the DNA. V gene TRGV9 combines with J gene TRGJP. Assignment of the J gene here rests on matching the DNA to germline, because TCRdb gives none. This CDR3 has 16 amino acids. V gave up 5 bases and J gave up 7 bases; unmatched junction bases: 8. The V gene's germline CDR1 is GITISATS and CDR2 ISYDGTV (reference sequence). CDR3 nucleotides: TGTGCCTTGTGGGGTCGACGGGAGTTGGGCAAAAAAATCAAGGTATTT. Encoded protein: CALWGRRELGKKIKVF.

This clone was counted many times. The protein recorded in TCRdb matches a much larger clone and deviates from this DNA's translation at residue 8, suggesting a read error; the protein here is obtained by translating the DNA. The rearrangement uses TRGV9 and TRGJ1 or TRGJ2. Assignment of the J gene here rests on matching the DNA to germline, because TCRdb gives none. The germline V gene has CDR1 GITISATS and CDR2 ISYDGTV (reference sequence). J gave up 0 bases and V 1 base, and 15 bases lay outside the gene matches. The CDR3 loop spans 18 amino acids. In nucleotides, the CDR3 is TGTGCCTTGTGGGAGGTATCCAAAGGGCTATCGAATTATTATAAGAAACTCTTT. It codes for CALWEVSKGLSNYYKKLF.

This clone was counted a few times. TCRdb's entry gives the protein of a much larger clone, which mismatches this DNA's translation at residue 4, likely from a read error; the protein reported here is translated from the DNA. This CDR3 reads CATLDGLVDYKKLF. The CDR3 bases are TGTGCCACCTTGGACGGGCTCGTCGATTATAAGAAACTCTTT. This chain joins TRGV2 and TRGJ1 or TRGJ2. TCRdb supplies no J gene; here it was assigned by aligning the nucleotide sequence to germline. The CDR3 runs to 14 residues. The germline V gene has CDR1 EGSNGY and CDR2 YDSYNSKV.